This passage covers 19 T cell receptor beta chains from one sample sequenced in a study of blood T cell repertoires in COVID-19. The data were produced by immunoSEQ multiplex PCR, yet TCRdb's version contains in-frame clones alone and is incomplete. The data hold a few hundred thousand clones, with around 89% observed a single time. The source material was PBMCs or T cells enriched from blood (not recorded which). The receptors shown here come from a woman in her forties who had recovered from COVID-19.

The CDR3 sequence is CASSLLAYTNYGYTF. DNA of the CDR3: TGTGCCAGCAGCTTATTGGCTTACACTAACTATGGCTACACCTTC. V and J are TRBV7-3 and TRBJ1-2; D is unresolved. The CDR3 contains 15 residues. Germline V CDR1 and CDR2: SGHTA, FQGTGA. Trimming took 2 bases from V and 0 from J, leaving 10 bases between them.

J is TRBJ1-3 and V is TRBV9, with a tentative D call TRBD1 (5 bases). The CDR3 consists of 15 residues. V lost 0 bases, J lost 4 bases, and 11 bases lay in between. The germline V gene encodes CDR1 SGDLS and CDR2 YYNGEE. CDR3 bases: TGTGCCAGCAGCGTAGAGGGGCAAGTGGGAAACACCATATATTTT. Translation: CASSVEGQVGNTIYF.

The chain combines TRBV19 with TRBJ1-3, with D perhaps matching TRBD1 (6 bases). Germline assignment: CDR1 LNHDA and CDR2 SQIVND (reference sequence). The CDR3 sequence is 15 residues long. V lost 7 bases and J 2 bases, leaving 15 bases between the germline ends. Here the CDR3 reads CASIDPGHPGNTIYF. DNA of the CDR3: TGTGCCAGTATTGATCCGGGACACCCTGGAAACACCATATATTTT.

The chain combines TRBV15 with TRBJ1-4, with D maybe TRBD1 (5 bases). The length of the CDR3 is 13 residues. Germline V gene lookup returns CDR1 LNHNV and CDR2 YYDKDF (reference sequence). V shed 6 bases and J shed 8 bases, with 13 bases lying between them. CDR3 amino acids: CATREWGPEKLFF. DNA of the CDR3: TGTGCCACCAGAGAGTGGGGCCCCGAAAAACTGTTTTTT.

The rearrangement uses TRBV6-2 or TRBV6-3 and TRBJ2-5, with 10 bases lining up with TRBD2. The germline gives CDR1 MNHEY, CDR2 SVGEGT. J gave up 5 bases and V 4 bases, and 7 bases lay outside the gene matches. The CDR3 sequence is 15 residues long. The CDR3 bases are TGTGCCAGCAGTTCCCCTAAAGCGGGGGGGGAGACCCAGTACTTC. Protein: CASSSPKAGGETQYF.

The V and J genes are TRBV6-2 or TRBV6-3 and TRBJ1-5; 7 nucleotides agree with TRBD1. The ends lost 5 bases at V and 7 bases at J; junction bases unmatched: 14. CDR3 length: 16 residues. Per the germline V gene, CDR1 is MNHEY and CDR2 is SVGEGT. The CDR3 reads CASSRALDRAGQPQHF. The CDR3 DNA is TGTGCCAGCAGTCGTGCCCTTGACAGGGCAGGCCAGCCCCAGCATTTT.

V is TRBV9 and J is TRBJ2-1; 11 bases match TRBD2. Germline V lookup: CDR1 SGDLS, CDR2 YYNGEE. V lost 5 bases, J lost 6 bases, and 7 bases stayed unmatched. The CDR3 covers 15 residues. In DNA form, the CDR3 reads TGTGCCAGCAGTTTGGGACTAGCGGATCTCAATGAGCAGTTCTTC. Protein sequence: CASSLGLADLNEQFF.

The chain recombines TRBV29-1 with TRBJ2-7, with a tentative D call TRBD2 (5 bases). The ends were cut back, 6 bases at V and 5 bases at J, with 11 bases in the middle. This CDR3 contains 11 residues. Germline-derived CDR1 and CDR2 are SQVTM and ANQGSEA. This CDR3 is CSVARRDEQYF. CDR3 DNA sequence: TGCAGCGTCGCCCGGCGGGACGAGCAGTACTTC.

This rearrangement joins TRBV6-2 or TRBV6-3 to TRBJ2-5; D not certain. V was clipped by 0 bases and J by 4 bases, with 9 bases between them. The CDR3 sequence is 14 residues long. Looked up from germline, CDR1 is MNHEY and CDR2 is SVGEGT. This CDR3 reads CASSYSSTGETQYF. CDR3 DNA: TGTGCCAGCAGTTACTCGTCCACTGGAGAGACCCAGTACTTC.

The V and J genes are TRBV28 and TRBJ1-2, with 8 positions matching TRBD1. V trimming: 2 bases; J trimming: 0 bases; junction bases outside the gene matches: 8. The V gene's germline CDR1 is MDHEN and CDR2 SYDVKM. The CDR3 spans 17 residues. The CDR3 bases are TGTGCCAGCAGTTTAATAGGACAGGGCCCGGCTAACTATGGCTACACCTTC. It yields the protein CASSLIGQGPANYGYTF.

This clone was recorded once. The rearrangement links TRBV19 to TRBJ2-3; 9 positions agree with TRBD1. In germline, CDR1 is LNHDA, CDR2 SQIVND (reference sequence). V gave up 3 bases and J gave up 6 bases; unmatched junction bases: 7. The CDR3 loop spans 15 amino acids. CDR3 DNA: TGTGCCAGTAGTATGACAGGGGGGATGTTCGATACGCAGTATTTT. It encodes CASSMTGGMFDTQYF.

V is TRBV19 and J is TRBJ1-2; TRBD1 is a possible D gene (5 bases). The germline CDR1 and CDR2 sequences are LNHDA and SQIVND (reference sequence). Deletions cut 5 bases from V and 3 bases from J, with 10 bases between. The CDR3 loop spans 13 amino acids. This chain's CDR3 is CASSPRDYYGYTF. The CDR3 DNA reads as TGTGCCAGTAGTCCCAGGGACTACTATGGCTACACCTTC.

CDR3 sequence reads: CASSAGLPWAYEQYF. DNA for the CDR3: TGTGCCAGCAGCGCTGGACTGCCGTGGGCCTACGAGCAGTACTTC. This chain uses TRBV7-9 with TRBJ2-7; maybe TRBD2 (5 bases). V lost 5 bases to trimming and J lost 2 bases, with 16 bases between them. The V gene's germline CDR1 is SEHNR and CDR2 FQNEAQ (reference sequence). The CDR3 contains 15 residues.

The chain combines TRBV2 with TRBJ1-3; the D gene is possibly TRBD1 (6 bases). Germline V lookup: CDR1 SNHLY, CDR2 FYNNEI. Trimming took off 7 bases at V and 2 bases at J, with 15 bases between the two ends. CDR3 length equals 15 residues. The CDR3 sequence is CASILQGTAGNTIYF. DNA for the CDR3: TGTGCCAGCATCTTACAGGGTACGGCTGGAAACACCATATATTTT.

V is TRBV7-9 and J is TRBJ2-2, with D possibly being TRBD1 (6 bases). From germline, CDR1 is SEHNR and CDR2 FQNEAQ (reference sequence). This CDR3 contains 16 residues. The ends were cut back, 10 bases at V and 7 bases at J, with 25 bases in the middle. The CDR3 DNA sequence: TGTGCCAACCCAAGTGGCGTGCCTAGGGGGTTCGGGGAGCTGTTTTTT. Its translation is CANPSGVPRGFGELFF.

This chain links TRBV18 with TRBJ2-7; TRBD1 is a possible D gene (5 bases). Germline values: CDR1 KGHSH, CDR2 LQKENI. The CDR3 totals 13 residues. Trimming cost V 6 bases and J 3 bases, with 12 bases left between them. The CDR3 DNA reads as TGTGCCAGCTCTGCGACACAGGTCTACGAGCAGTACTTC. It encodes CASSATQVYEQYF.

This sequence joins TRBV6-6 and TRBJ1-5; no clear D. CDR3 length: 14 amino acids. The germline V gene has CDR1 MNHNY and CDR2 SVGAGI (reference sequence). V was pared by 5 bases and J by 6 bases, with 14 bases between. CDR3 bases: TGTGCCAGCAGTGGATCAGCGGGAAGTCAGCCCCAGCATTTT. Translation: CASSGSAGSQPQHF.

Comment on this clone: Different DNA sequences within this sample yield the same CDR3. The chain joins TRBV30 to TRBJ2-2; D is uncertain. The V end lost 4 bases, the J end lost 2 bases, and 5 bases lay between the germline ends. The CDR3 has 12 amino acids. Germline V lookup: CDR1 GTSNPN, CDR2 SVGIG (reference sequence). This CDR3 reads CAWTGNTGELFF. Written as DNA, the CDR3 is TGTGCCTGGACAGGAAACACCGGGGAGCTGTTTTTT.

V gene TRBV4-3 combines with J gene TRBJ1-6; D is unresolved. From germline, CDR1 is LGHNA and CDR2 YSLEER. This CDR3 region has 13 residues. Trimming cost V 3 bases and J 9 bases, with 9 bases left between them. The CDR3 sequence is CASSQLLSSPLHF. CDR3 coding DNA: TGCGCCAGCAGCCAGCTCCTCAGTTCACCCCTCCACTTT.